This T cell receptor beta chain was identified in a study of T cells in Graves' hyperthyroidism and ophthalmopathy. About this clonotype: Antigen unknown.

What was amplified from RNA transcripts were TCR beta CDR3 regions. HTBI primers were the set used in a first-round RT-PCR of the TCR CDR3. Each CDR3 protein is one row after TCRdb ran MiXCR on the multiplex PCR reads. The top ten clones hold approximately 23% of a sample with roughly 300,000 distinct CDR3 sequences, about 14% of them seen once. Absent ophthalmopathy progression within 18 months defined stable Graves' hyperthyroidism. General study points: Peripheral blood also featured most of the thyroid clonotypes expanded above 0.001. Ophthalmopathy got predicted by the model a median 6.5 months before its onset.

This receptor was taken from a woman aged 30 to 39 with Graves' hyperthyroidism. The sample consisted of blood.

The CDR3 sequence is CASSPTDGSDSNQPQHF. The DNA for the CDR3 is TGTGCCAGCTCACCGACGGACGGAAGCGATAGCAATCAGCCCCAGCATTTT. This chain joins TRBV18 and TRBJ1-5; unclear D gene. The CDR3 consists of 17 residues. V was cut by 3 bases and J by 0 bases, with 15 bases left in between. Germline V gene lookup returns CDR1 KGHSH and CDR2 LQKENI. The entire variable domain, with the rest obtained from reference TRBV18 and TRBJ1-5, is as follows: NAGVMQNPRHLVRRRGQEARLRCSPMKGHSHVYWYRQLPEEGLKFMVYLQKENIIDESGMPKERFSAEFPKEGPSILRIQQVVRGDSAAYFCASSPTDGSDSNQPQHFGDGTRLSIL.